Each of the 27 T cell receptor beta chains below was sequenced from the same sample in a study of post-analysis software for immune sequencing data (dated by TCRdb to the mid-2010s). General study outcomes and caveats: Four to six TRBV segments, including TRBV5-6, TRBV5-1 and TRBV20-1, were significantly more frequent in patients than controls.

Libraries were constructed by PCR. Reads for this sample came from an Illumina HiSeq 2500. Unique molecular identifiers were incorporated into TCR beta cDNA libraries to reduce PCR and sequencing biases. In TCRdb, the public reads were trimmed at Q25 with fastp and aligned with MiXCR, with productive beta chains retained. A single entry per CDR3 protein holds the most common genes and DNA from its merged rows. The table for this sample lists hundreds of thousands of distinct CDR3 sequences; approximately 30% of them were counted only once. The ten largest clones add up to around 0.56% of the sample. Their recognized antigens are unknown. Sequenced: blood. These receptors all stem from a girl between 10 and 17 years old with multiple sclerosis.

This clonotype was observed a few times. The chain combines TRBV7-2 with TRBJ1-1, with D uncertain. The CDR3 contains 16 residues. CDR1 and CDR2 (germline): SGHTA, FQGNSA. V shed 2 bases and J shed 1 base, with 14 bases lying between them. The CDR3 bases are TGTGCCAGCAGCTTATTGGGTAGGGCCGAGAACACTGAAGCTTTCTTT. This sequence encodes CASSLLGRAENTEAFF.

The rearrangement links TRBV9 to TRBJ2-5; D is ambiguous. Germline V gives CDR1 SGDLS, CDR2 YYNGEE. V was shortened by 0 bases and J by 7 bases, with 10 bases between the two germline ends. CDR3 size: 13 residues. This chain's CDR3 is CASSVAPYGTQYF. The CDR3 DNA sequence: TGTGCCAGCAGCGTAGCCCCATACGGGACCCAGTACTTC.

The chain has TRBV7-2 and TRBJ2-7; 7 positions agree with TRBD2. The CDR3 is made up of 16 amino acids. V gave up 1 base and J gave up 2 bases; unmatched junction bases: 8. The V gene's germline CDR1 is SGHTA and CDR2 FQGNSA. The CDR3 DNA reads TGTGCCAGCAGCTTAGGGCGGTTAGCGGGCCCCTACGAGCAGTACTTC. Translated: CASSLGRLAGPYEQYF.

This clonotype was seen repeatedly, ten times or more. V usage is TRBV6-6 and J usage is TRBJ2-7, with TRBD1 as a possible D gene (6 bases). CDR3 size: 14 residues. With 5 bases removed from V and 2 bases from J, the gap between germline ends came to 13 bases. Per germline, CDR1 MNHNY and CDR2 SVGAGI (reference sequence). The CDR3 region is CASSMTRGPYEQYF. CDR3 DNA sequence: TGTGCCAGCAGTATGACCAGGGGTCCCTACGAGCAGTACTTC.

The DNA of the CDR3 is TGCAGTGCTAGAGCCGGACAGGGACGCCACGAGCAGTACTTC. It yields the protein CSARAGQGRHEQYF. V is TRBV20-1 and J is TRBJ2-7; 8 nucleotides match TRBD1. The trim removed 1 base at V and 5 bases at J, leaving 7 bases unmatched. The germline V gene encodes CDR1 DFQATT and CDR2 SNEGSKA (reference sequence). The CDR3 consists of 14 residues.

The CDR3 coding sequence is TGTGCCAGCAGTCGAGAAGGGACAGGGGTCCACGAGCAGTACTTC. It is translated as CASSREGTGVHEQYF. The chain uses TRBV6-5 and TRBJ2-7; 10 bases agree with TRBD1. Germline CDR1 reads MNHEY; CDR2 reads SVGAGI. Unmatched junction bases numbered 9, after V lost 5 bases and J lost 5 bases. This CDR3 is built from 15 residues.

This clonotype turned up a few times. V usage is TRBV6-5 and J usage is TRBJ1-1; D might be TRBD1 (5 bases). This CDR3 is built from 14 residues. CDR1 and CDR2 (germline): MNHEY, SVGAGI. Trimming took 4 bases from V and 3 from J, leaving 12 bases between them. CDR3 sequence: CASSSPGGYTEAFF. CDR3 nucleotide sequence: TGTGCCAGCAGTTCCCCTGGGGGATACACTGAAGCTTTCTTT.

The V gene is TRBV28, the J gene TRBJ2-7; perhaps TRBD1 as D (6 bases). The CDR3 length is 12 residues. Deletions cut 6 bases from V and 5 bases from J, with 11 bases between. Germline lookup yields CDR1 MDHEN and CDR2 SYDVKM. DNA of the CDR3: TGTGCCAGCAGGTCAGGGGACCACGAGCAGTACTTC. It yields the protein CASRSGDHEQYF.

The chain is built from TRBV7-2 and TRBJ1-2, with 8 bases fitting TRBD1. The junction had 9 bases not matched to a gene; V was cut back by 0 bases and J by 6 bases. The CDR3 loop spans 16 amino acids. Germline-derived CDR1 and CDR2 are SGHTA and FQGNSA. CDR3 DNA sequence: TGTGCCAGCAGCTTAGCGGGGGCCAGGGGGCCGGATGGCTACACCTTC. The encoded protein is CASSLAGARGPDGYTF.

This clonotype was seen many times. The chain joins TRBV12-3 or TRBV12-4 to TRBJ2-3; no definite D call. With 4 bases removed from V and 7 bases from J, the gap between germline ends came to 6 bases. This CDR3 has 11 residues. The DNA for the CDR3 is TGTGCCAGCAGTTCCGGGTATACGCAGTATTTT. Encoded protein: CASSSGYTQYF.

The V and J genes are TRBV7-2 and TRBJ2-7, with TRBD2 as a possible D gene (7 bases). Trimming took off 1 base at V and 6 bases at J, with 10 bases between the two ends. Germline CDR1 reads SGHTA; CDR2 reads FQGNSA. The CDR3 runs 13 residues. The CDR3 DNA sequence: TGTGCCAGCAGCTTAGGGGGGGGGCCCGAGCAGTACTTC. Its translation is CASSLGGGPEQYF.

The genes are TRBV2 and TRBJ2-3; D possibly uses TRBD1 or TRBD2 (5 bases each). CDR3 length: 15 residues. CDR1 and CDR2 from the germline V gene are SNHLY and FYNNEI. Trimming removed 11 bases at V and 1 base at J, with 19 bases between. The CDR3 region has the DNA TGTGCCTGCTTTCGATGGGGACGCGGCACAGATACGCAGTATTTT. As protein: CACFRWGRGTDTQYF.

This clonotype was seen only once. J is TRBJ2-6 and V is TRBV7-9; D unclear. The V end was cut by 1 base, the J end by 0 bases, with 10 bases between. The germline CDR1 and CDR2 sequences are SEHNR and FQNEAQ (reference sequence). There are 17 residues in the CDR3. For the CDR3, the DNA is TGTGCCAGCAGCTTAGTCGCAGCCCTCTCTGGGGCCAACGTCCTGACTTTC. This codes for CASSLVAALSGANVLTF. The variable domain in full, completed from reference TRBV7-9 and TRBJ2-6, reads DTGVSQNPRHKITKRGQNVTFRCDPISEHNRLYWYRQTLGQGPEFLTYFQNEAQLEKSRLLSDRFSAERPKGSFSTLEIQRTEQGDSAMYLCASSLVAALSGANVLTFGAGSRLTVL.

V gene TRBV5-1 combines with J gene TRBJ2-1; D might be TRBD2 (6 bases). Looked up from germline, CDR1 is SGHRS and CDR2 is YFSETQ. The CDR3 is 11 residues long. The germline V and J ends were trimmed by 5 bases and 8 bases, with 8 bases remaining between them. Here the CDR3 DNA reads TGCGCCAGCAGATCTAGCGATGAGCAGTTCTTC. The encoded protein is CASRSSDEQFF.

The V call is TRBV28, the J call TRBJ1-1; no definite D call. The germline V gene has CDR1 MDHEN and CDR2 SYDVKM. The CDR3 totals 14 residues. V shed 2 bases and J shed 4 bases, with 11 bases lying between them. CDR3: CASSLRAEVTEAFF. The CDR3 DNA is TGTGCCAGCAGTTTACGAGCGGAAGTCACTGAAGCTTTCTTT.

This clonotype was detected ten times or more. The V and J genes are TRBV6-1 and TRBJ2-6; D is ambiguous. Per the germline V gene, CDR1 is MNHNS and CDR2 is SASEGT. The CDR3 extends over 14 amino acids. V lost 5 bases, J lost 4 bases, and 9 bases lay in between. Here the CDR3 DNA reads TGTGCCAGCAGTCCCTTGGGAGGGGCCAACGTCCTGACTTTC. This sequence encodes CASSPLGGANVLTF.

V usage is TRBV20-1 and J usage is TRBJ2-4; a possible D gene is TRBD1 (9 bases). The J call may be incorrect, as the DNA end agrees better with TRBJ2-7. The length of the CDR3 is 18 residues. CDR1 and CDR2 from the germline V gene are DFQATT and SNEGSKA (reference sequence). Here the CDR3 DNA reads TGCAGTGCCGTCAGGACAGGGGCTGAAGCGGGAGTGTCCTACGAGCAGTACTTC. Amino acids: CSAVRTGAEAGVSYEQYF.

The chain carries TRBV3-1 and TRBJ2-4; 8 bases agree with TRBD1. This CDR3 region has 16 residues. After removal of 1 base from V and 4 bases from J, the junction contained 6 bases not matched to a gene. Germline V CDR1 and CDR2: LGHDT, YNNKEL (reference sequence). CDR3 loop: CASSQGTGRLKNIQYF. DNA of the CDR3: TGTGCCAGCAGCCAAGGGACAGGGCGCCTGAAAAACATTCAGTACTTC.

This rearrangement joins TRBV27 to TRBJ2-1; maybe TRBD1 (5 bases). The CDR3 has 18 amino acids. CDR1 and CDR2 (germline): MNHEY, SMNVEV (reference sequence). V lost 1 base and J lost 3, with 19 bases in between. The CDR3 sequence is CASSLFPPRQGRYNEQFF. The DNA of the CDR3 is TGTGCCAGCAGTTTATTCCCCCCGAGGCAGGGTCGCTACAATGAGCAGTTCTTC.

This clonotype was observed a handful of times. The chain recombines TRBV27 with TRBJ1-2; D may be TRBD1 (6 bases). This CDR3 comprises 12 residues. V was cut by 5 bases and J by 8 bases, with 12 bases left in between. CDR1 and CDR2 from the germline V gene are MNHEY and SMNVEV (reference sequence). In nucleotides, the CDR3 is TGTGCCAGCAGTCCCCTTGACAGGGGCTACACCTTC. Translated: CASSPLDRGYTF.

The DNA of the CDR3 is TGCAGTGCTAGACGAATAGGGACCGGCGATGAGCAGTTCTTC. This encodes CSARRIGTGDEQFF. The chain is built from TRBV20-1 and TRBJ2-1; D assignment may be TRBD1 or TRBD2 (5 bases each). The length of the CDR3 is 14 residues. Germline lookup yields CDR1 DFQATT and CDR2 SNEGSKA (reference sequence). Trimming pared 2 bases from V and 8 bases from J, leaving 16 bases between.

CDR3 in DNA: TGTGCCAGCAGCTACTCCGGGACACATAATTCACCCCTCCACTTT. It yields the protein CASSYSGTHNSPLHF. The rearrangement uses TRBV7-2 and TRBJ1-6, with D possibly being TRBD1 (6 bases). CDR3 length equals 15 residues. Trimming took off 4 bases at V and 5 bases at J, with 12 bases between the two ends. Germline CDR1 SGHTA, CDR2 FQGNSA.

The J gene is TRBJ1-2, the V gene TRBV2; TRBD1 is a possible D gene (6 bases). This CDR3 has 13 amino acids. Germline values: CDR1 SNHLY, CDR2 FYNNEI. Trimming removed 6 bases at V and 4 bases at J, with 12 bases between. CDR3 residues: CASRDSEAYGYTF. The CDR3 nucleotides are TGTGCCAGCAGGGACAGCGAAGCCTATGGCTACACCTTC.

This clonotype was detected a few times. The CDR3 is CASGYSGRASEQFF. The CDR3 nucleotides are TGTGCCAGCGGATATAGCGGGAGGGCCAGTGAGCAGTTCTTC. V usage is TRBV28 and J usage is TRBJ2-1; 11 bases match TRBD2. CDR3 length equals 14 residues. V gave up 8 bases and J gave up 9 bases; unmatched junction bases: 9. Germline CDR1 is MDHEN and CDR2 is SYDVKM.

This clonotype has a handful of counts. This chain links TRBV7-8 with TRBJ2-7, with D perhaps matching TRBD1 (6 bases). Germline V lookup: CDR1 SGHVS, CDR2 FQNEAQ. Deletions cut 5 bases from V and 2 bases from J, with 10 bases between. The CDR3 sequence is 13 residues long. CDR3 residues: CASSTGSTYEQYF. The CDR3 DNA reads TGTGCCAGCAGCACAGGGTCCACCTACGAGCAGTACTTC.

The chain recombines TRBV7-6 with TRBJ2-7; 10 nucleotides match TRBD2. The J segment lost 2 bases and the V segment lost 3 bases, leaving 10 bases of the junction unmatched. The CDR3 extends over 17 amino acids. Germline CDR1 is SGHVS and CDR2 is FNYEAQ. The CDR3 DNA reads TGTGCCAGCAGCTTTATGACCGGGACTAGCGACACCTACGAGCAGTACTTC. Translation: CASSFMTGTSDTYEQYF.

The chain links TRBV29-1 to TRBJ1-2; the D gene is possibly TRBD1 (5 bases). The CDR3 consists of 12 residues. CDR1 SQVTM and CDR2 ANQGSEA come from the germline V gene. The V gene lost 7 bases and the J gene lost 3 bases, with 12 bases spanning the gap. CDR3 nucleotides: TGCAGCGCCAGGGAAGTAGACTATGGCTACACCTTC. It yields the protein CSAREVDYGYTF.